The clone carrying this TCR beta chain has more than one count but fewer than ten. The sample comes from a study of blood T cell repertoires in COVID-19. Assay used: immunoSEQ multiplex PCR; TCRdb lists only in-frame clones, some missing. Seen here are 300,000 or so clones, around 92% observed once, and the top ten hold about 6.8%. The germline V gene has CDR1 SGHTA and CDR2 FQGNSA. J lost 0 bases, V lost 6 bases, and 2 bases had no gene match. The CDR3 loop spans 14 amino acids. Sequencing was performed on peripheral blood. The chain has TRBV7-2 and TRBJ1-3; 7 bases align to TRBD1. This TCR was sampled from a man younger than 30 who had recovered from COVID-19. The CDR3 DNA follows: TGTGCCAGCAGGGGGACAGCCTCTGGAAACACCATATATTTT. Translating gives CASRGTASGNTIYF.